The 16 T cell receptor beta chains below come from one sample, sequenced in a study of T cells in Graves' hyperthyroidism and ophthalmopathy. RNA transcripts provided the source from which TCR beta CDR3 regions were amplified. During a first-round RT-PCR of the TCR CDR3, the HTBI primer set was used. TCRdb called the multiplex PCR reads again in MiXCR, with one record for every CDR3 protein. The profile shows about 210,000 distinct CDR3 sequences, 15% to 20% of them singletons. Sequenced material: blood. The receptor source for this set is a man aged 45-65 years with Graves' hyperthyroidism.

J is TRBJ2-3 and V is TRBV12-3 or TRBV12-4; D is undetermined. The V end was cut by 3 bases, the J end by 4 bases, with 14 bases between. This CDR3 region has 15 residues. CDR3 protein: CASSFLGSRSDTQYF. In nucleotides, the CDR3 is TGTGCCAGCAGTTTCCTAGGCTCCCGGTCAGATACGCAGTATTTT.

This clonotype was observed at least ten times. V gene TRBV6-1 combines with J gene TRBJ2-3; D ambiguous. Trimming shortened V by 1 base and J by 0 bases, and 11 bases separated the two germline ends. The germline V gene has CDR1 MNHNS and CDR2 SASEGT. This CDR3 has 16 amino acids. The CDR3 DNA follows: TGTGCCAGCAGTGAAGACCCAGCCAGAAGCACAGATACGCAGTATTTT. This encodes CASSEDPARSTDTQYF.

This clonotype came up many times. The chain employs TRBV5-1 and TRBJ1-1, with D unresolved. The V gene lost 4 bases and the J gene lost 0 bases, with 4 bases spanning the gap. Looked up from germline, CDR1 is SGHRS and CDR2 is YFSETQ. This CDR3 has 12 amino acids. The DNA for the CDR3 is TGCGCCAGCAGCGCCATGAACACTGAAGCTTTCTTT. It is translated as CASSAMNTEAFF.

This rearrangement joins TRBV28 to TRBJ2-3; 8 bases are shared with TRBD1. The V segment lost 5 bases and the J segment 3 bases; nucleotides outside the gene matches: 4. This CDR3 is built from 14 residues. Germline V gene sequence: CDR1 MDHEN, CDR2 SYDVKM. The CDR3 loop is CASSEDRETDTQYF. For the CDR3, the DNA is TGTGCCAGCAGTGAGGACAGGGAAACAGATACGCAGTATTTT.

In its sample, this clonotype was seen many times. CDR3 DNA sequence: TGTGCCAGCAGCTTAGTTCGGCAGACTGAAGCTTTCTTT. It codes for CASSLVRQTEAFF. V gene TRBV11-2 combines with J gene TRBJ1-1; D is unclear. Germline V gene sequence: CDR1 SGHAT, CDR2 FQNNGV. V lost 1 base to trimming and J lost 5 bases, with 8 bases between them. This CDR3 comprises 13 residues.

The chain carries TRBV9 and TRBJ2-1; 11 bases line up with TRBD2. The CDR3 is 18 residues long. With 0 bases clipped from V and 4 bases from J, the junction kept 9 bases outside the gene matches. Germline CDR1 SGDLS, CDR2 YYNGEE. The CDR3 DNA reads TGTGCCAGCAGCGTAGAGGGGGGAACTAGCGGGAGTTACAATGAGCAGTTCTTC. Translating gives CASSVEGGTSGSYNEQFF.

This clonotype was seen a handful of times. The chain links TRBV6-1 to TRBJ2-7; either TRBD1 or TRBD2 may fit D (5 bases each). The CDR3 runs to 15 residues. Trimming pared 5 bases from V and 0 bases from J, leaving 14 bases between. From germline, CDR1 is MNHNS and CDR2 SASEGT. CDR3 in DNA: TGTGCCAGCAGTACACCGGGACGGATCTCCTACGAGCAGTACTTC. Translated, it gives CASSTPGRISYEQYF.

This clonotype turned up a few times. CDR3 DNA: TGCAGTGCTAGAGATCTCAAGGTGTTTATTGATACGCAGTATTTT. Its translation is CSARDLKVFIDTQYF. The gene calls are TRBV20-1 and TRBJ2-3; D is unresolved. The CDR3 runs to 15 residues. V was shortened by 0 bases and J by 6 bases, with 16 bases between the two germline ends. Germline lookup yields CDR1 DFQATT and CDR2 SNEGSKA (reference sequence).

This clonotype has at least ten counts. The V and J genes are TRBV20-1 and TRBJ2-7; 11 bases agree with TRBD2. Trimming cost V 6 bases and J 3 bases; bases outside gene matches: 4. The V gene's germline CDR1 is DFQATT and CDR2 SNEGSKA (reference sequence). This CDR3 is 13 amino acids long. The chain's CDR3 is CSAPLAGGYEQYF. The CDR3, as DNA: TGCAGTGCCCCGCTAGCGGGAGGCTACGAGCAGTACTTC.

This clonotype was detected only once. The CDR3 coding sequence is TGCGCCAGCAGAGAGAGGACTAGCGGGTACAATGAGCAGTTCTTC. This codes for CASRERTSGYNEQFF. The chain combines TRBV10-2 with TRBJ2-1, with 11 positions matching TRBD2. V lost 6 bases and J lost 4; bases outside the gene matches: 5. Germline loops: CDR1 WSHSY, CDR2 SAAADI. This CDR3 is built from 15 residues.

The chain couples TRBV28 to TRBJ2-2; TRBD1 matches at 10 bases. The CDR3 runs to 15 residues. Germline assignment: CDR1 MDHEN and CDR2 SYDVKM. V was pared by 8 bases and J by 5 bases, with 8 bases of the junction left unmatched. Here the CDR3 DNA reads TGTGCCAGCGATGGGACAGGGGCCCCTACCGGGGAGCTGTTTTTT. This sequence encodes CASDGTGAPTGELFF.

This clonotype was detected ten times or more. The rearrangement links TRBV5-5 to TRBJ2-1, with D perhaps TRBD1 (7 bases). This CDR3 is 16 amino acids long. Germline CDR1 reads SGHKS; CDR2 reads YYEKEE (reference sequence). V was pared by 4 bases and J by 3 bases, with 17 bases between. The CDR3 coding sequence is TGTGCCAGCAGCCCCAGGGGGAGGACGAACTACAATGAGCAGTTCTTC. Protein product: CASSPRGRTNYNEQFF. Combining the CDR3 with reference TRBV5-5 and TRBJ2-1 gives the whole variable domain DAGVTQSPTHLIKTRGQQVTLRCSPISGHKSVSWYQQVLGQGPQFIFQYYEKEERGRGNFPDRFSARQFPNYSSELNVNALLLGDSALYLCASSPRGRTNYNEQFFGPGTRLTVL.

This clonotype has a count of ten or more. The chain is built from TRBV2 and TRBJ2-1; 8 bases agree with TRBD2. The CDR3 runs 12 residues. Germline V gene sequence: CDR1 SNHLY, CDR2 FYNNEI. J was trimmed by 8 bases and V by 7 bases; bases with no gene match: 4. The CDR3 DNA follows: TGTGCCAGCAAGGGGCGGGGGGATGAGCAGTTCTTC. As protein: CASKGRGDEQFF.

There are many counts of this clonotype. The chain joins TRBV12-3 or TRBV12-4 to TRBJ2-1; D could derive from TRBD1 or TRBD2 (5 bases each). The length of the CDR3 is 14 residues. Trimming took off 6 bases at V and 2 bases at J, with 11 bases between the two ends. The CDR3 region has the DNA TGTGCCAGCAGGACCCGGGACGCCTACAATGAGCAGTTCTTC. This sequence encodes CASRTRDAYNEQFF.

Details on this clonotype: This could be a read error, since a much larger clone is one nucleotide away. CDR3 residues: CASSLQGLAGNEQYF. DNA of the CDR3: TGTGCCAGCAGCCTTCAAGGACTAGCGGGAAACGAGCAGTACTTC. The V and J genes are TRBV7-2 and TRBJ2-7; 12 nucleotides line up with TRBD2. Germline values: CDR1 SGHTA, CDR2 FQGNSA. The CDR3 covers 15 residues. V was clipped by 5 bases and J by 5 bases; unmatched bases: 7.

J is TRBJ2-7 and V is TRBV3-1; D unresolved. Germline V gene data show CDR1 as LGHDT and CDR2 as YNNKEL (reference sequence). Trimming stripped 0 bases from V and 1 base from J, with 10 bases between. This CDR3 is built from 15 residues. In nucleotides, the CDR3 is TGTGCCAGCAGCCAAGAGTGGAGCTCTTCCTACGAGCAGTACTTC. It is translated as CASSQEWSSSYEQYF.